What follows is one TCR beta chain and its context. The CDR3 extends over 15 amino acids. The V gene end was trimmed by 3 bases and the J gene end by 2 bases; junction bases not matched to a gene: 4. In germline, CDR1 is LNHNV, CDR2 YYDKDF (reference sequence). These data are taken from a study of control samples from healthy donors and cancer patients. Assay: immunoSEQ multiplex PCR; the TCRdb copy retains only in-frame clones and omits some. The repertoire consists of 170,000 or so clones, with almost 90% occurring once and the leading ten covering just over 1.4%. The V and J genes are TRBV15 and TRBJ2-3, with 8 bases that match TRBD1. What was sequenced was blood. This sequence originates from a woman aged 50 to 60 in good health. The CDR3: CATSSRDRLTDTQYF. The CDR3 DNA is TGTGCCACCAGCAGTCGGGACAGGCTCACAGATACGCAGTATTTT.